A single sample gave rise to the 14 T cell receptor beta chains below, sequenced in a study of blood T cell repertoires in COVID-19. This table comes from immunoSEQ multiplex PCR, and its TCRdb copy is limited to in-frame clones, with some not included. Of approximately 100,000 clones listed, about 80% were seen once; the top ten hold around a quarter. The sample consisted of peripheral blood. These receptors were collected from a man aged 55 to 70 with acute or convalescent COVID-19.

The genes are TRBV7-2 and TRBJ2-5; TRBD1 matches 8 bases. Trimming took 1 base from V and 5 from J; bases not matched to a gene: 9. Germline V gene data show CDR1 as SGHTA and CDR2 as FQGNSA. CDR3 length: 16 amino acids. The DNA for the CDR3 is TGTGCCAGCAGCTTAGAAGCAACAGGGGGGTACGAGACCCAGTACTTC. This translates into CASSLEATGGYETQYF.

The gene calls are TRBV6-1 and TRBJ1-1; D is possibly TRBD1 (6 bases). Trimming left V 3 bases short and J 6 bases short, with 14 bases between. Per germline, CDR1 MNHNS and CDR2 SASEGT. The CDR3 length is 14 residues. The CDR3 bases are TGTGCCAGCAGTGACAGGGGTTTATCCGCTGAAGCTTTCTTT. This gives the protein CASSDRGLSAEAFF.

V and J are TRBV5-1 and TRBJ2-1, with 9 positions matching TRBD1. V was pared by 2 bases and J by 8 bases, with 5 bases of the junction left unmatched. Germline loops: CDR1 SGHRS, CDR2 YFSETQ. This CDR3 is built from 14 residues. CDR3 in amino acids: CASSLGTGKDEQFF. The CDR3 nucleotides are TGCGCCAGCAGCTTAGGGACAGGGAAGGATGAGCAGTTCTTC.

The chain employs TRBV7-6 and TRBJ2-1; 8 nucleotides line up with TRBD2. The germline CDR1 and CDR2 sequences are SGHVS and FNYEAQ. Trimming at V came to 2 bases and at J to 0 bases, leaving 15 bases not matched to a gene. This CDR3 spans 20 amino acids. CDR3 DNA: TGTGCCAGCAGCTTATTGGCGGGAGGCATGGAAACTAGCTCCTACAATGAGCAGTTCTTC. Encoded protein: CASSLLAGGMETSSYNEQFF. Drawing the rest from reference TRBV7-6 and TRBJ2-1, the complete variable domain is GAGVSQSPRYKVTKRGQDVALRCDPISGHVSLYWYRQALGQGPEFLTYFNYEAQQDKSGLPNDRFSAERPEGSISTLTIQRTEQRDSAMYRCASSLLAGGMETSSYNEQFFGPGTRLTVL.

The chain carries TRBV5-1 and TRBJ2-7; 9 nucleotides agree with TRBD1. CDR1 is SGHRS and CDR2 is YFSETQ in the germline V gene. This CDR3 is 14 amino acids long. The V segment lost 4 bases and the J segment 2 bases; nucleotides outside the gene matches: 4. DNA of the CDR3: TGCGCCAGCAGCAGATGGGACAGGGCCTACGAGCAGTACTTC. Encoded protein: CASSRWDRAYEQYF.

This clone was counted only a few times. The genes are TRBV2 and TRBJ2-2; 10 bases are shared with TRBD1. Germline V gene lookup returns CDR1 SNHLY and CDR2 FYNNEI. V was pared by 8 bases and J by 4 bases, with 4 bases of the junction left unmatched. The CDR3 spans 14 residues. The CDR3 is CASGGTGATGELFF. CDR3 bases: TGTGCCAGCGGGGGGACAGGGGCCACCGGGGAGCTGTTTTTT.

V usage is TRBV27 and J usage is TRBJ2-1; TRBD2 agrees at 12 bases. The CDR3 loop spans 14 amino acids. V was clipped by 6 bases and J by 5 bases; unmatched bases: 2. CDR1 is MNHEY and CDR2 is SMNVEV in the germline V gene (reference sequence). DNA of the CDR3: TGTGCCAGCAGACTAGCGGGAGGAAACAATGAGCAGTTCTTC. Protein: CASRLAGGNNEQFF.

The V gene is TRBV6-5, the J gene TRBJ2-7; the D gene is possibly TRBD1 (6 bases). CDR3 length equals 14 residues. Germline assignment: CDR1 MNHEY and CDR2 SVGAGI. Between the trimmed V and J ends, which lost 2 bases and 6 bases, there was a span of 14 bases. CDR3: CASSYAQGEGEQYF. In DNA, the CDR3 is TGTGCCAGCAGTTACGCACAGGGAGAAGGCGAGCAGTACTTC.

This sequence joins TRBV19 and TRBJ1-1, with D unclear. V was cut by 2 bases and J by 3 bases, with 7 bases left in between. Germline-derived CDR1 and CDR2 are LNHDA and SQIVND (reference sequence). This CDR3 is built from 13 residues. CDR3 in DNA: TGTGCCAGTAGTATACAAGGAGACACTGAAGCTTTCTTT. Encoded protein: CASSIQGDTEAFF.

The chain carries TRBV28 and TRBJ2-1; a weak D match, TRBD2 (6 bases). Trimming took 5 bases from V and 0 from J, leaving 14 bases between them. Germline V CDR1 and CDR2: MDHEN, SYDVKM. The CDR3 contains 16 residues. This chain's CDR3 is CASSVLSGDSYNEQFF. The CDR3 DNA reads TGTGCCAGCAGTGTACTTAGCGGTGACTCCTACAATGAGCAGTTCTTC.

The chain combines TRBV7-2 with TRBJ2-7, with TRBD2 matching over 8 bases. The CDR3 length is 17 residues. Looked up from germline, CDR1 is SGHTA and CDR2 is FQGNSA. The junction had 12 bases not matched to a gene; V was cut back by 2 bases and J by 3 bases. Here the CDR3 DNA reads TGTGCCAGCAGCTTATGGGCCCTGGGCGGGAGGTTCTACGAGCAGTACGTC. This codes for CASSLWALGGRFYEQYV.

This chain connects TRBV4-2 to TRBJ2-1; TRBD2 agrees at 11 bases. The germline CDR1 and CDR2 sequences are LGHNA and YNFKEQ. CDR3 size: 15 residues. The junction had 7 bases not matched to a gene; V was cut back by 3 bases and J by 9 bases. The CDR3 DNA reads TGTGCCAGCAGCCAGGGACTAGCGGAGGTGGGTGAGCAGTTCTTC. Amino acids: CASSQGLAEVGEQFF.

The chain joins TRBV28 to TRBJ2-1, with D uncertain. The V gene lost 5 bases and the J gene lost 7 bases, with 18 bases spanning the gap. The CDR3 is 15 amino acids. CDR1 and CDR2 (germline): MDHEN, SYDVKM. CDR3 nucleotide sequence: TGTGCCAGCAGTCCCTCTCCGTTACCTAGAAATGAGCAGTTCTTC. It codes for CASSPSPLPRNEQFF.

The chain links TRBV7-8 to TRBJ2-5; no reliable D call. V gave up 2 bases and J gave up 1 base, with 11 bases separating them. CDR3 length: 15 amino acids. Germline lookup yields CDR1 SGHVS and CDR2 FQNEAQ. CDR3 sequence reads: CASSLRGGIQETQYF. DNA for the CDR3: TGTGCCAGCAGCTTAAGAGGTGGAATCCAAGAGACCCAGTACTTC.